These T cell receptor beta chains were read from a single sample in a study of cytotoxic CD8 clonotypes in ibrutinib-treated CLL. The data were produced by immunoSEQ multiplex PCR, yet TCRdb's version contains in-frame clones alone and is incomplete. The sample consists of 50,000 to 65,000 clones, over 60% of them appearing once. The material was PBMCs, obtained after 12 months of ibrutinib treatment. The source is a human donor with chronic lymphocytic leukemia. Each CDR3 is given with its conserved first and last residue. The D gene is left open where the match is weak. Clone size is stated in some rows and not others, as once, few, many or a class when expanded.

cdr3_length | j_call | v_call | d_call | clone_size | cdr3_nt | cdr3_aa
13 | TRBJ1-3 | TRBV14 | - | - | TGTGCCAGCAGCCAAGTTGGGGGAAACACCATATATTTT | CASSQVGGNTIYF
14 | TRBJ2-2 | TRBV5-4 | TRBD1 | - | TGTGCCAGCAAGGGACAGCCGGTCACCGGGGAGCTGTTTTTT | CASKGQPVTGELFF
14 | TRBJ2-7 | TRBV7-2 | - | few | TGTGCCAGCAGCTTCACCGGGGGCGGCTACGAGCAGTACTTC | CASSFTGGGYEQYF
16 | TRBJ2-2 | TRBV4-1 | - | - | TGCGCCAGCAGCCAAGAGGCTGGAGTAAGCACCGGGGAGCTGTTTTTT | CASSQEAGVSTGELFF
15 | TRBJ2-1 | TRBV6-1 | TRBD2 | - | TGTGCCAGCAGTGAACTAGCGGCGTGGGGAGGAGAGCAGTTCTTC | CASSELAAWGGEQFF
13 | TRBJ1-5 | TRBV2 | - | few | TGTGCCAGCAGTTTAGACAGGATTCAGCCCCAGCATTTT | CASSLDRIQPQHF
14 | TRBJ1-4 | TRBV7-2 | - | - | TGTGCCAGCAGCTTATTTGGGGGCGCTGAAAAACTGTTTTTT | CASSLFGGAEKLFF
14 | TRBJ2-7 | TRBV28 | TRBD2 | few | TGTGCCAGCAGTTTAGGCGGGAGGGGTTACGAGCAGTACTTC | CASSLGGRGYEQYF
16 | TRBJ1-2 | TRBV19 | TRBD1 | - | TGTGCCAGTAGTATCGGGGACAGGGTTAGGCTGCGTGGCTACACCTTC | CASSIGDRVRLRGYTF
13 | TRBJ2-7 | TRBV9 | TRBD2 | - | TGTGCCAGCAGCGTAGTAGCTAGCGGCGAGCAGTACTTC | CASSVVASGEQYF
13 | TRBJ2-7 | TRBV7-6 | - | - | TGTGCCAGCACACGGGGCGGATCCTACGAGCAGTACTTC | CASTRGGSYEQYF
15 | TRBJ2-1 | TRBV7-2 | - | - | TGTGCCAGCAGAGGGGGTGGGGGCTCCTACAATGAGCAGTTCTTC | CASRGGGGSYNEQFF
13 | TRBJ1-5 | TRBV30 | - | - | TGTGCCTGGAGTGTCGGTGAGGGCCAGCCCCAGCATTTT | CAWSVGEGQPQHF
15 | TRBJ1-1 | TRBV6-5 | - | - | TGTGCCAGCAGCAGATTTGAGGGAATAAGCACTGAAGCTTTCTTT | CASSRFEGISTEAFF
12 | TRBJ1-2 | TRBV29-1 | - | once | TGCAGCGTTGAAGACGGACAGTATGGCTACACCTTC | CSVEDGQYGYTF
14 | TRBJ2-3 | TRBV30 | TRBD2 | - | TGTGCCTGGAGGCGGGGGGGAGGCACAGATACGCAGTATTTT | CAWRRGGGTDTQYF
16 | TRBJ2-1 | TRBV13 | TRBD1 | once | TGTGCCAGCAGCTTAAAGACAGGGGGCGTATACAATGAGCAGTTCTTC | CASSLKTGGVYNEQFF
16 | TRBJ2-1 | TRBV7-3 | TRBD1 | - | TGTGCCAGCAGCTTAACTCGGACAGGGTTTAACAATGAGCAGTTCTTC | CASSLTRTGFNNEQFF
16 | TRBJ2-1 | TRBV18 | TRBD2 | - | TGTGCCAGCAGCCCCTCCCCAGCGGGAGCCCACAATGAGCAGTTCTTC | CASSPSPAGAHNEQFF
14 | TRBJ1-2 | TRBV6-1 | - | few | TGTGCCAGCAGTGTGGCGGACGGCATGCGGGGCTACACCTTC | CASSVADGMRGYTF
15 | TRBJ2-7 | TRBV6-6 | - | - | TGTGCCAGCAGTTTCTCCGGGACGGCCTTAGGCGAGCAGTACTTC | CASSFSGTALGEQYF
15 | TRBJ2-1 | TRBV5-4 | TRBD2 | once | TGTGCCAGCAGCCAGAGACTAGCGGGAGCGGATGAGCAGTTCTTC | CASSQRLAGADEQFF
18 | TRBJ1-1 | TRBV5-1 | TRBD1 | - | TGCGCCAGCAGCTTGGATGGTTGGCAGGGGGCTTTTTTCGCTGAAGCTTTCTTT | CASSLDGWQGAFFAEAFF
16 | TRBJ1-2 | TRBV19 | TRBD1 | - | TGTGCCAGTAGTAACCTAAAAGGACAGGGGAACTATGGCTACACCTTC | CASSNLKGQGNYGYTF
11 | TRBJ2-2 | TRBV19 | - | - | TGTGCCAGTAGTAATGAGAGGGAGCTGTTTTTT | CASSNERELFF
16 | TRBJ2-2 | TRBV30 | TRBD2 | - | TGTGCCTGGAGCAAACTAGCGGGCTCAGGGACCGGGGAGCTGTTTTTT | CAWSKLAGSGTGELFF
17 | TRBJ2-7 | TRBV28 | TRBD2 | - | TGTGCCAGCAGTCCTCCGGGGCTAGCGGGGCACTATAGAGAGCAGTACTTC | CASSPPGLAGHYREQYF